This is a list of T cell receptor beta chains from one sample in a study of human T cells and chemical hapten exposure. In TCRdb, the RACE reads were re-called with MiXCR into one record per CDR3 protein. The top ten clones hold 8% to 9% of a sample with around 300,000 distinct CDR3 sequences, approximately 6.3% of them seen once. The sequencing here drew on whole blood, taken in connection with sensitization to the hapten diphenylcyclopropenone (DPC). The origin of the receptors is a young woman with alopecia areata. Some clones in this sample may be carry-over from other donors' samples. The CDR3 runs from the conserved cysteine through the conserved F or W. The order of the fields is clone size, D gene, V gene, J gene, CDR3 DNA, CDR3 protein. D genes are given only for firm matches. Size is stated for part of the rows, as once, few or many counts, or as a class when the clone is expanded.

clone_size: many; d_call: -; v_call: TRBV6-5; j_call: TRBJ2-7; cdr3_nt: TGTGCCAGCAGTTACTCCGGCAGCCCCTACGAGCAGTACTTC; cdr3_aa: CASSYSGSPYEQYF
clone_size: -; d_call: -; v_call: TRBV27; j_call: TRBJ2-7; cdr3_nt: TGTGCCAGCAGTTTCTCGTTGACCCCCTCGTGGGACGAGCAGTACTTC; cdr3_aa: CASSFSLTPSWDEQYF
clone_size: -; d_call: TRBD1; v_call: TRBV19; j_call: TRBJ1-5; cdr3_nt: TGTGCCAGTAGTGTACACCGGGACAGGGAAAACCAGCCCCAGCATTTT; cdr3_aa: CASSVHRDRENQPQHF
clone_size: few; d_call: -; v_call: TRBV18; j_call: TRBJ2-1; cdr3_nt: TGTGCCAGCTCACCATTTCAGGGGTCGATCAATGAGCAGTTCTTC; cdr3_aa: CASSPFQGSINEQFF
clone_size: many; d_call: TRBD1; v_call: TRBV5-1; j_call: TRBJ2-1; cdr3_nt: TGCGCCAGCAGCTTGGGGTCGACAGGGCCCAATGAGCAGTTCTTC; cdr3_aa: CASSLGSTGPNEQFF
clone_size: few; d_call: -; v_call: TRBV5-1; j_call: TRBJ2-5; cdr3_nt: TGCGCCAGCTTCAGGGGAACCGGCCAAGAGACCCAGTACTTC; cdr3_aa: CASFRGTGQETQYF
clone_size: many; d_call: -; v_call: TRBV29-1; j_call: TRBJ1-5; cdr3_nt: TGCAGCGTTGGGGGTATTGGGGGCCAAGGGAATCAGCCCCAGCATTTT; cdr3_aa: CSVGGIGGQGNQPQHF
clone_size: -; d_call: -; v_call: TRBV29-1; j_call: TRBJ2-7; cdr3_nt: TGCAGCGTTAAAAGGGAGGAGCAGTACTTC; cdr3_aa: CSVKREEQYF
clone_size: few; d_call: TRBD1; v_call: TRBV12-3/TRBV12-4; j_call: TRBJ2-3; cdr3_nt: TGTGCCAGCAGTTCCTATGGACAGGAGAGCACAGATACGCAGTATTTT; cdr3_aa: CASSSYGQESTDTQYF
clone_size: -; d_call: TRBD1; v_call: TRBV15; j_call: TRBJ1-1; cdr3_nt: TGTGCCACCAGCACCGGGACAGGGGGCTTCGGGGACACTGAAGCTTTCTTT; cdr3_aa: CATSTGTGGFGDTEAFF
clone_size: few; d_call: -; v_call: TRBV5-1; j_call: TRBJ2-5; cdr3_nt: TGCGCCAGCAGCTTGAGTTCCGGGGGAGAGACCCAGTACTTC; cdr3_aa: CASSLSSGGETQYF
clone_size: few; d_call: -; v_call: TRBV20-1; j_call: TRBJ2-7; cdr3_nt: TGCAGTGCCCTCGACAGCCCGGTGTACGAGCAGTACTTC; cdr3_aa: CSALDSPVYEQYF
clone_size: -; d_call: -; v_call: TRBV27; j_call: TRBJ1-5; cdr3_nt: TGTTCCAGCAGTTTAAGTAGCAATCAGCCCCAGCATTTT; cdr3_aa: CSSSLSSNQPQHF